Below are 21 T cell receptor beta chains sequenced from a single sample in a study of shared clonotypes between healthy human individuals. Some clones are missing from TCRdb's copy, which holds only in-frame ones; the method was immunoSEQ multiplex PCR. The table lists approximately 2,000,000 clones, 80% to 95% of them singletons. The sequenced sample was naive CD4+ T cells from PBMCs. Subset specified: CD45RA+ positively selected. These receptor sequences come from a man between 18 and 35 years old in good health. Some clones in this sample may be carry-over from other donors' samples.

The chain is built from TRBV5-6 and TRBJ1-1, with D perhaps matching TRBD1 (5 bases). The CDR3 contains 12 residues. CDR1 SGHDT and CDR2 YYEEEE come from the germline V gene. With 4 bases removed from V and 13 bases from J, the gap between germline ends came to 17 bases. CDR3 in amino acids: CASSLGARSDFF. In DNA form, the CDR3 reads TGTGCCAGCAGCCTCGGGGCGCGAAGCGATTTCTTT.

The chain combines TRBV28 with TRBJ1-1; tentatively, D is TRBD1 (5 bases). This CDR3 comprises 14 residues. V lost 11 bases and J lost 2, with 18 bases in between. CDR1 MDHEN and CDR2 SYDVKM come from the germline V gene. The CDR3 coding sequence is TGTGCCGCGGGGCAGGGAGCCCCAAACACTGAAGCTTTCTTT. This gives the protein CAAGQGAPNTEAFF.

The V gene is TRBV6-5, the J gene TRBJ1-1; D gene ambiguous. Looked up from germline, CDR1 is MNHEY and CDR2 is SVGAGI. V lost 0 bases to trimming and J lost 4 bases, with 12 bases between them. CDR3 length: 15 residues. CDR3 loop: CASSYSAEPSTEAFF. The CDR3, as DNA: TGTGCCAGCAGTTACTCAGCCGAGCCAAGCACTGAAGCTTTCTTT.

The V call is TRBV5-1, the J call TRBJ2-3, with 11 bases aligning to TRBD2. CDR3 size: 14 residues. V gave up 5 bases and J gave up 3 bases; unmatched junction bases: 2. CDR1 and CDR2 (germline): SGHRS, YFSETQ. For the CDR3, the DNA is TGCGCCAGCAGGAGGACTAGCGGGACAGATACGCAGTATTTT. Amino acid sequence: CASRRTSGTDTQYF. The whole variable domain, filled in from reference TRBV5-1 and TRBJ2-3, reads KAGVTQTPRYLIKTRGQQVTLSCSPISGHRSVSWYQQTPGQGLQFLFEYFSETQRNKGNFPGRFSGRQFSNSRSEMNVSTLELGDSALYLCASRRTSGTDTQYFGPGTRLTVL.

The gene calls are TRBV9 and TRBJ2-1; 7 bases map to TRBD2. CDR1 and CDR2 (germline): SGDLS, YYNGEE. There are 14 residues in the CDR3. With V trimmed by 3 bases and J by 5 bases, 5 bases remained unmatched. This chain's CDR3 is CASSGTSANNEQFF. The CDR3 coding sequence is TGTGCCAGCAGCGGGACTAGTGCGAACAATGAGCAGTTCTTC. Based on the CDR3 plus reference TRBV9 and TRBJ2-1, the full variable domain is DSGVTQTPKHLITATGQRVTLRCSPRSGDLSVYWYQQSLDQGLQFLIQYYNGEERAKGNILERFSAQQFPDLHSELNLSSLELGDSALYFCASSGTSANNEQFFGPGTRLTVL.

This rearrangement joins TRBV9 to TRBJ2-1, with unresolved D. The CDR3 contains 16 residues. CDR1 SGDLS and CDR2 YYNGEE come from the germline V gene. V was cut by 4 bases and J by 0 bases, with 14 bases left in between. The CDR3 loop reads CASSPSGASSYNEQFF. The CDR3 DNA reads as TGTGCCAGCAGCCCCTCCGGAGCGAGCTCCTACAATGAGCAGTTCTTC.

A word on this clone: This sample includes further DNA sequences coding for the same CDR3. The chain joins TRBV18 to TRBJ1-1; no reliable D call. This CDR3 has 13 amino acids. V was shortened by 2 bases and J by 2 bases, with 6 bases between the two germline ends. Per the germline V gene, CDR1 is KGHSH and CDR2 is LQKENI. The CDR3 region is CASSPGTNTEAFF. CDR3 bases: TGTGCCAGCTCACCAGGCACCAACACTGAAGCTTTCTTT.

In DNA, the CDR3 is TGTGCCAGCAGCCGACAGGGGGCGGATCAGCCCCAGCATTTT. Its protein product is CASSRQGADQPQHF. The chain combines TRBV28 with TRBJ1-5, with 10 bases fitting TRBD1. This CDR3 has 14 residues. Germline CDR1 is MDHEN and CDR2 is SYDVKM. The V gene end was trimmed by 6 bases and the J gene end by 5 bases; junction bases not matched to a gene: 4.

For the CDR3, the DNA is TGTGCCAGCAGCCTAGTAAGTGGGGCCTACGAGCAGTACTTC. Translation: CASSLVSGAYEQYF. The chain has TRBV7-6 and TRBJ2-7, with D hard to call. V was shortened by 5 bases and J by 2 bases, with 13 bases between the two germline ends. Germline V gives CDR1 SGHVS, CDR2 FNYEAQ. This CDR3 has 14 residues.

In this sample, this clone turned up once. Other DNA sequences within the sample encode an identical CDR3. The V gene is TRBV5-1, the J gene TRBJ2-7; 11 nucleotides agree with TRBD1. The V segment lost 4 bases and the J segment 4 bases; nucleotides outside the gene matches: 4. The CDR3 sequence is 14 residues long. Germline assignment: CDR1 SGHRS and CDR2 YFSETQ. The CDR3 DNA sequence: TGCGCCAGCAGCAGGACAGGGGGCCTATACGAGCAGTACTTC. Translation: CASSRTGGLYEQYF. The whole variable domain, remainder taken from reference TRBV5-1 and TRBJ2-7, is KAGVTQTPRYLIKTRGQQVTLSCSPISGHRSVSWYQQTPGQGLQFLFEYFSETQRNKGNFPGRFSGRQFSNSRSEMNVSTLELGDSALYLCASSRTGGLYEQYFGPGTRLTVT.

V gene TRBV13 combines with J gene TRBJ2-2; TRBD2 matches 7 bases. Trimming at V came to 4 bases and at J to 0 bases, leaving 20 bases not matched to a gene. The CDR3 loop spans 21 amino acids. Germline V gene lookup returns CDR1 PRHDT and CDR2 FYEKMQ (reference sequence). The CDR3 bases are TGTGCCAGCAGCTCCCCCGCCCCGCCGACTAGCAGGATAGCGAACACCGGGGAGCTGTTTTTT. Translating it yields CASSSPAPPTSRIANTGELFF. Based on the CDR3 plus reference TRBV13 and TRBJ2-2, the full variable domain is AAGVIQSPRHLIKEKRETATLKCYPIPRHDTVYWYQQGPGQDPQFLISFYEKMQSDKGSIPDRFSAQQFSDYHSELNMSSLELGDSALYFCASSSPAPPTSRIANTGELFFGEGSRLTVL.

The chain couples TRBV29-1 to TRBJ2-3, with D unclear. Germline CDR1 SQVTM, CDR2 ANQGSEA. V was trimmed by 3 bases and J by 0 bases, leaving 13 bases between them. The CDR3 is 15 residues long. The CDR3 bases are TGCAGCGTTGATCTGGGCAGGACGAGCACAGATACGCAGTATTTT. Protein sequence: CSVDLGRTSTDTQYF.

As concerns this clone: Other DNA sequences from this sample encode an identical CDR3 as well. V gene TRBV7-9 combines with J gene TRBJ2-5; the D gene is possibly TRBD1 (6 bases). V lost 1 base and J lost 0, with 9 bases in between. CDR3 length: 15 amino acids. Germline V CDR1 and CDR2: SEHNR, FQNEAQ (reference sequence). Here the CDR3 DNA reads TGTGCCAGCAGCTTAGGTACAGGGTACCAAGAGACCCAGTACTTC. The encoded protein is CASSLGTGYQETQYF. The full variable domain, rest sourced from reference TRBV7-9 and TRBJ2-5, is DTGVSQNPRHKITKRGQNVTFRCDPISEHNRLYWYRQTLGQGPEFLTYFQNEAQLEKSRLLSDRFSAERPKGSFSTLEIQRTEQGDSAMYLCASSLGTGYQETQYFGPGTRLLVL.

J is TRBJ2-7 and V is TRBV5-1; TRBD1 matches 9 bases. J was trimmed by 7 bases and V by 4 bases; bases with no gene match: 9. CDR3 length equals 14 residues. Germline V gene sequence: CDR1 SGHRS, CDR2 YFSETQ. The CDR3 is CASSPTGTGFEQYF. As DNA, the CDR3 is TGCGCCAGCAGCCCGACCGGGACAGGGTTTGAGCAGTACTTC.

The chain links TRBV15 to TRBJ1-2; D perhaps matches TRBD1 (6 bases). Germline lookup yields CDR1 LNHNV and CDR2 YYDKDF (reference sequence). The CDR3 contains 17 residues. Trimming cost V 0 bases and J 8 bases, with 22 bases left between them. The CDR3 DNA sequence: TGTGCCACCAGCAGAGATCTGCGGGACAAGGGGATCGGAGGCTACACCTTC. Translation gives CATSRDLRDKGIGGYTF.

This chain links TRBV5-1 with TRBJ2-6; a possible D gene is TRBD2 (6 bases). V was pared by 4 bases and J by 4 bases, with 15 bases between. This CDR3 has 16 amino acids. Per germline, CDR1 SGHRS and CDR2 YFSETQ. The CDR3 nucleotides are TGCGCCAGCAGCCCGCCCGGGGCGGGAGGGGCCAACGTCCTGACTTTC. The encoded protein is CASSPPGAGGANVLTF.

In the case of this clone: The sample carries other DNA sequences with the same CDR3. This rearrangement joins TRBV28 to TRBJ1-1, with D perhaps TRBD1 (6 bases). Germline V gene sequence: CDR1 MDHEN, CDR2 SYDVKM. This CDR3 region has 14 residues. V lost 3 bases and J 5 bases, leaving 13 bases between the germline ends. CDR3 coding DNA: TGTGCCAGCAGTTTTGGGGGGCGTGGGACTGAAGCTTTCTTT. Protein product: CASSFGGRGTEAFF.

A remark on this clone: Additional DNA sequences in this sample encode the identical CDR3. This chain uses TRBV28 with TRBJ1-2; D uncertain. Looked up from germline, CDR1 is MDHEN and CDR2 is SYDVKM. The CDR3 loop spans 11 amino acids. Trimming took off 5 bases at V and 5 bases at J, with 6 bases between the two ends. The CDR3 spells CASSTGYGYTF. CDR3 DNA sequence: TGTGCCAGCAGTACCGGGTATGGCTACACCTTC.

The V call is TRBV2, the J call TRBJ2-1; TRBD2 might be the D (6 bases). This CDR3 region has 15 residues. Germline V gene data show CDR1 as SNHLY and CDR2 as FYNNEI. Trimming removed 6 bases at V and 0 bases at J, with 12 bases between. The CDR3 DNA reads TGTGCCAGCAGCGAGCGGGTTATCTCCTACAATGAGCAGTTCTTC. It translates to CASSERVISYNEQFF.

The chain joins TRBV2 to TRBJ2-5; D tentatively reads TRBD1 or TRBD2 (5 bases each). V dropped 1 base and J dropped 13 bases, with 13 bases sitting between them. The V gene's germline CDR1 is SNHLY and CDR2 FYNNEI. The CDR3 runs to 12 residues. The CDR3 region is CASSEGRTPRYF. For the CDR3, the DNA is TGTGCCAGCAGTGAAGGGAGGACACCCCGGTACTTC.

Worth noting for this clone: Different DNA sequences within this sample yield the same CDR3. The chain carries TRBV7-3 and TRBJ2-5; D not resolved. V shed 2 bases and J shed 0 bases, with 4 bases lying between them. The germline gives CDR1 SGHTA, CDR2 FQGTGA. The CDR3 is 13 residues long. CDR3 sequence (DNA): TGTGCCAGCAGCTTAGGAAACCAAGAGACCCAGTACTTC. It encodes CASSLGNQETQYF.